A single sample gave rise to the 23 T cell receptor beta chains below, sequenced in a study of cytomegalovirus exposure and HLA in healthy donors. The study ran its PCR with 60 Vbeta and 13 Jbeta primers. Repertoires were generated with immunoSEQ multiplex PCR, while TCRdb's copy carries only in-frame clones and drops some. This table holds approximately 120,000 clones. Source material: PBMCs. The receptors were gathered from a woman aged 60 to 75 in good health and CMV-seronegative.

This sequence joins TRBV4-1 and TRBJ2-5; D not certain. This CDR3 is 15 amino acids long. V was shortened by 0 bases and J by 0 bases, with 8 bases between the two germline ends. Germline-derived CDR1 and CDR2 are MGHRA and YSYEKL. CDR3 protein: CASSQDITYQETQYF. The CDR3, as DNA: TGCGCCAGCAGCCAAGATATAACATACCAAGAGACCCAGTACTTC.

The genes are TRBV5-6 and TRBJ2-7; 11 positions match TRBD1. The ends lost 4 bases at V and 2 bases at J; junction bases unmatched: 8. CDR1 SGHDT and CDR2 YYEEEE come from the germline V gene. This CDR3 comprises 16 residues. CDR3 loop: CASSLGTGGSPYEQYF. DNA of the CDR3: TGTGCCAGCAGCCTAGGGACAGGGGGTAGCCCCTACGAGCAGTACTTC.

The chain couples TRBV9 to TRBJ2-2, with 7 bases fitting TRBD2. The germline V gene encodes CDR1 SGDLS and CDR2 YYNGEE. The trim removed 0 bases at V and 4 bases at J, leaving 6 bases unmatched. There are 16 residues in the CDR3. In DNA form, the CDR3 reads TGTGCCAGCAGCGTAGAGGGGCTAGCGGTCACCGGGGAGCTGTTTTTT. This sequence encodes CASSVEGLAVTGELFF.

The chain has TRBV25-1 and TRBJ2-7, with 11 nucleotides matching TRBD1. The germline CDR1 and CDR2 sequences are MGHDK and SYGVNS. The V and J ends lost 1 base and 5 bases, in that order; junction bases with no gene match: 4. The CDR3 length is 15 residues. The chain's CDR3 is CASSELGTGGNEQYF. The CDR3 DNA is TGTGCCAGCAGTGAATTGGGGACAGGGGGGAACGAGCAGTACTTC.

The chain employs TRBV6-1 and TRBJ1-2; 7 bases map to TRBD1. The CDR3 runs 15 residues. The J segment lost 8 bases and the V segment lost 6 bases, leaving 15 bases of the junction unmatched. Germline V gene sequence: CDR1 MNHNS, CDR2 SASEGT. This chain's CDR3 is CASSPRDSRPGGYTF. The CDR3 coding sequence is TGTGCCAGCAGCCCTCGGGACAGCCGACCAGGGGGCTACACCTTC.

This chain links TRBV6-1 with TRBJ2-5, with D perhaps matching TRBD1 (5 bases). The CDR3 is made up of 14 amino acids. Germline CDR1 and CDR2: MNHNS and SASEGT. Trimming took off 3 bases at V and 2 bases at J, with 10 bases between the two ends. Here the CDR3 reads CASSESRVQETQYF. The DNA of the CDR3 is TGTGCCAGCAGTGAGAGCAGGGTTCAAGAGACCCAGTACTTC.

J is TRBJ2-5 and V is TRBV27, with D perhaps matching TRBD1 (5 bases). This CDR3 contains 12 residues. Trimming shortened V by 9 bases and J by 4 bases, and 12 bases separated the two germline ends. Germline V gene sequence: CDR1 MNHEY, CDR2 SMNVEV (reference sequence). The CDR3 DNA reads as TGTGCCAGTAGGGGCATTGCAGAGACCCAGTACTTC. It codes for CASRGIAETQYF.

The gene calls are TRBV7-3 and TRBJ2-5; perhaps TRBD2 as D (5 bases). This CDR3 region has 13 residues. The V and J ends lost 3 bases and 5 bases respectively, with 10 bases between them. Germline-derived CDR1 and CDR2 are SGHTA and FQGTGA. Written as DNA, the CDR3 is TGTGCCAGCAGCTTTGGACGGGGTGAGACCCAGTACTTC. Residues: CASSFGRGETQYF.

The chain employs TRBV12-5 and TRBJ2-3; 8 bases are a match to TRBD1. V trimming: 6 bases; J trimming: 8 bases; junction bases outside the gene matches: 10. This CDR3 has 14 residues. CDR1 and CDR2 from the germline V gene are LGHNT and FRNRAP. The CDR3 protein is CASGAGGYLTTQYF. CDR3 sequence (DNA): TGTGCTAGTGGGGCAGGGGGCTATCTGACTACGCAGTATTTT.

The chain is built from TRBV4-1 and TRBJ1-1; D is unclear. The CDR3 runs to 17 residues. The germline V gene encodes CDR1 MGHRA and CDR2 YSYEKL. V shed 1 base and J shed 1 base, with 16 bases lying between them. CDR3 sequence (DNA): TGCGCCAGCAGCCAAGCCCCCGGCGGGGTCTCGAACACTGAAGCTTTCTTT. This sequence encodes CASSQAPGGVSNTEAFF.

The rearrangement links TRBV6-1 to TRBJ2-1; the match to TRBD2 covers 8 bases. J gave up 10 bases and V 1 base, and 3 bases lay outside the gene matches. Germline CDR1 is MNHNS and CDR2 is SASEGT. The length of the CDR3 is 13 residues. Here the CDR3 DNA reads TGTGCCAGCAGTGAAGGACTAGCGCGGGAGCAGTTCTTC. It specifies CASSEGLAREQFF.

CDR3: CASSLVRGKGDYGYTF. CDR3 DNA sequence: TGTGCCAGCAGCTTAGTACGGGGAAAAGGTGACTATGGCTACACCTTC. J is TRBJ1-2 and V is TRBV11-2; D gene uncertain. Germline CDR1 and CDR2: SGHAT and FQNNGV. The CDR3 extends over 16 amino acids. V lost 1 base and J 3 bases, leaving 15 bases between the germline ends.

The gene calls are TRBV21-1 and TRBJ2-7; TRBD2 is taken as the D call from the table, unchecked against the DNA. TRBV21-1 counts as a pseudogene. The CDR3 consists of 17 residues. The CDR3 DNA sequence: TGTGCCAGCAGCAAATATGGTAGCGGGGGGATACCTTGCGAGCAGTACTTC. Translated: CASSKYGSGGIPCEQYF.

This chain links TRBV2 with TRBJ2-1; 8 nucleotides line up with TRBD1. The CDR3 consists of 14 residues. From germline, CDR1 is SNHLY and CDR2 FYNNEI. J gave up 10 bases and V 7 bases, and 12 bases lay outside the gene matches. The CDR3 bases are TGTGCCAGCATATCACAGGGGGTCGCTGAGGAGCAGTTCTTC. Translated, it gives CASISQGVAEEQFF. The full variable domain, rest sourced from reference TRBV2 and TRBJ2-1, is EPEVTQTPSHQVTQMGQEVILRCVPISNHLYFYWYRQILGQKVEFLVSFYNNEISEKSEIFDDQFSVERPDGSNFTLKIRSTKLEDSAMYFCASISQGVAEEQFFGPGTRLTVL.

The chain carries TRBV9 and TRBJ2-7; 8 nucleotides match TRBD1. V trimming: 0 bases; J trimming: 2 bases; junction bases outside the gene matches: 7. The germline CDR1 and CDR2 sequences are SGDLS and YYNGEE. The CDR3 sequence is 16 residues long. The CDR3 bases are TGTGCCAGCAGCGTAGCCCCGGACAGGGCGGCCTACGAGCAGTACTTC. This translates into CASSVAPDRAAYEQYF.

This rearrangement joins TRBV5-1 to TRBJ2-1; the match to TRBD1 covers 9 bases. V shed 8 bases, J shed 6 bases, and the junction held 9 bases outside the gene matches. Germline V gene lookup returns CDR1 SGHRS and CDR2 YFSETQ. This CDR3 has 14 residues. The CDR3 DNA reads as TGCGCCAGTACTTGGACAGGGGCTTCCAATGAGCAGTTCTTC. It codes for CASTWTGASNEQFF.

The chain has TRBV18 and TRBJ1-4; D remains unclear. V lost 0 bases to trimming and J lost 4 bases, with 9 bases between them. Germline assignment: CDR1 KGHSH and CDR2 LQKENI. There are 15 residues in the CDR3. CDR3 nucleotides: TGTGCCAGCTCACCACCTAGCCAGATTAATGAAAAACTGTTTTTT. Its translation: CASSPPSQINEKLFF.

The CDR3 protein is CASSSAGEGYNEQFF. The CDR3 DNA sequence: TGTGCCAGCAGTAGTGCCGGGGAGGGGTACAATGAGCAGTTCTTC. V gene TRBV28 combines with J gene TRBJ2-1; 7 positions match TRBD2. V gave up 5 bases and J gave up 4 bases; unmatched junction bases: 8. CDR3 length: 15 amino acids. The germline V gene encodes CDR1 MDHEN and CDR2 SYDVKM.

This chain's CDR3 is CASSELGQKETQYF. For the CDR3, the DNA is TGTGCCAGCAGTGAATTAGGACAGAAAGAGACCCAGTACTTC. V is TRBV25-1 and J is TRBJ2-5; weak D call: TRBD1 (6 bases). The CDR3 length is 14 residues. The V and J ends lost 1 base and 3 bases respectively, with 9 bases between them. CDR1 is MGHDK and CDR2 is SYGVNS in the germline V gene.

The rearrangement links TRBV19 to TRBJ1-2, with D possibly being TRBD1 (5 bases). Per the germline V gene, CDR1 is LNHDA and CDR2 is SQIVND (reference sequence). CDR3 size: 15 residues. V shed 4 bases and J shed 4 bases, with 16 bases lying between them. CDR3 loop: CASSSTGWQVYGYTF. In DNA, the CDR3 is TGTGCCAGTAGTAGCACAGGTTGGCAGGTCTATGGCTACACCTTC.

J is TRBJ1-1 and V is TRBV7-8, with 9 bases aligning to TRBD1. With 3 bases clipped from V and 5 bases from J, the junction kept 4 bases outside the gene matches. The CDR3 spans 14 residues. The germline V gene encodes CDR1 SGHVS and CDR2 FQNEAQ. CDR3 residues: CASSLGQGKTEAFF. The CDR3 DNA follows: TGTGCCAGCAGCTTGGGACAGGGAAAGACTGAAGCTTTCTTT.

CDR3 bases: TGCGCCAGCAGCCCGAGGGCAGATGGGTCGGTTGGCTACACCTTC. It yields the protein CASSPRADGSVGYTF. The chain joins TRBV5-1 to TRBJ1-2; D is unresolved. Trimming removed 4 bases at V and 7 bases at J, with 20 bases between. The CDR3 has 15 residues. CDR1 is SGHRS and CDR2 is YFSETQ in the germline V gene.

The gene calls are TRBV28 and TRBJ1-5; D is uncertain. Trimming pared 6 bases from V and 1 base from J, leaving 19 bases between. Germline CDR1 is MDHEN and CDR2 is SYDVKM. There are 17 residues in the CDR3. The CDR3 loop reads CASSLYMAPRSNQPQHF. CDR3 coding DNA: TGTGCCAGCAGCCTTTACATGGCCCCTAGGAGCAATCAGCCCCAGCATTTT. Full variable domain (missing parts from reference TRBV28 and TRBJ1-5): DVKVTQSSRYLVKRTGEKVFLECVQDMDHENMFWYRQDPGLGLRLIYFSYDVKMKEKGDIPEGYSVSREKKERFSLILESASTNQTSMYLCASSLYMAPRSNQPQHFGDGTRLSIL.